This TCR beta chain was captured in a study of spatial heterogeneity in lung cancer. Looking at the study overall: TCR transcript counts in tumor regions correlated strongly with a T cell module score from matched bulk RNA-seq.

TCRdb re-called the 5' RACE reads through MiXCR, storing one row per CDR3 protein. The data contain approximately 8,800 distinct CDR3 sequences, 5.4% of them singletons. Time point reported: sample taken at primary tumor resection. Just over 70 TRACERx patients with early, untreated non-small cell lung cancer donated samples. The study, taken as a whole, reports: Counts of expanded intratumoral alpha and beta TCRs tracked tumor mutation counts. Ubiquitous and regional nonsynonymous mutation counts were tracked by ubiquitous and regional expanded TCR counts, respectively.

The sample holds many counts of this clonotype. Its antigen is currently unknown. Between the trimmed V and J ends, which lost 3 bases and 7 bases, there was a span of 9 bases. Germline V gives CDR1 MDHEN, CDR2 SYDVKM. The CDR3 is 12 residues long. The chain uses TRBV28 and TRBJ2-5, with D perhaps being TRBD1 or TRBD2 (5 bases each). The source material was lung tumor tissue, sampled at surgery. This clonotype originated in a male donor with early-stage non-small cell lung cancer. The chain's CDR3 is CASSLVRGTQYF. In DNA, the CDR3 is TGTGCCAGCAGTTTGGTGAGGGGGACCCAGTACTTC.